The entry below gives a single TCR beta chain sequence along with its context. Its matching antigen is unknown. Looked up from germline, CDR1 is LNHNV and CDR2 is YYDKDF (reference sequence). The CDR3 totals 14 residues. V lost 0 bases, J lost 3 bases, and 5 bases lay in between. These data are taken from a study of cytomegalovirus exposure and HLA in healthy donors. Turning to the study itself: Out of around 360 genotyped donors, roughly 80% belonged to the Caucasian-associated ancestry cluster. Regarding the study as a whole: The study designated some 180 TCR beta chains cytomegalovirus-associated. Among donors in an Asian-associated ancestry cluster, a later analysis reportedly found fewer N-insertions than the roughly 700-donor mean. Roughly even sequencing depth across donors was the assumption behind the presence/absence analyses.

PCR involved 60 Vbeta and 13 Jbeta primers. This table comes from immunoSEQ multiplex PCR, and its TCRdb copy is limited to in-frame clones, with some not included. The sample totals approximately 140,000 clones. Sequences were obtained from PBMCs. The chain joins TRBV15 to TRBJ2-2; unclear D gene. The clonotype originates from a woman aged 18-29 years in good health and CMV-seronegative. The DNA of the CDR3 is TGTGCCACCAGCAGAGATACGGACACCGGGGAGCTGTTTTTT. Residues: CATSRDTDTGELFF. Based on the CDR3 plus reference TRBV15 and TRBJ2-2, the full variable domain is DAMVIQNPRYQVTQFGKPVTLSCSQTLNHNVMYWYQQKSSQAPKLLFHYYDKDFNNEADTPDNFQSRRPNTSFCFLDIRSPGLGDTAMYLCATSRDTDTGELFFGEGSRLTVL.